The clone carrying this T cell receptor beta chain appeared once. Naive CD8 cells, CD45RO-negative and positively selected for CCR7, excluded terminally differentiated effector memory CD45RA+ cells. V shed 5 bases, J shed 3 bases, and the junction held 6 bases outside the gene matches. This CDR3 contains 15 residues. CDR1 MNHEY and CDR2 SMNVEV come from the germline V gene (reference sequence). Data came from immunoSEQ multiplex PCR; TCRdb stores just in-frame clones and leaves some out. The sample consists of around 2,000,000 clones, around 93% of them appearing once. This sample was included in a study of shared clonotypes between healthy human individuals.

The V call is TRBV27, the J call TRBJ1-5; 8 bases align to TRBD1. The sequence derives from a man aged 18-30 years in good health. Some clones in this sample may be carry-over from other donors' samples. Sequenced input: naive CD8+ T cells from PBMCs. The CDR3 coding sequence is TGTGCCAGCAGTCCCGGGACAGGATTCAATCAGCCCCAGCATTTT. Protein product: CASSPGTGFNQPQHF.